This T cell receptor (beta chain) was documented in a study of blood T cell repertoires in COVID-19. The CDR3 extends over 17 amino acids. Germline CDR1 SEHNR, CDR2 FQNEAQ (reference sequence). V was pared by 5 bases and J by 1 base, with 7 bases of the junction left unmatched. TCRdb's table, derived via immunoSEQ multiplex PCR, lists solely in-frame clones and lacks some. The sample contains roughly 340,000 clones, approximately 89% of which appear only once. This receptor was taken from a man aged 35 to 55 in a cohort exposed to, infected with or recovered from COVID-19 (not recorded which). The chain recombines TRBV7-9 with TRBJ1-3, with 11 bases fitting TRBD1. Sequenced input: PBMCs or T cells enriched from blood (not recorded which). The DNA for the CDR3 is TGTGCCAGCAGCACGACCGGACAGGGGGCTTCTGGAAACACCATATATTTT. It specifies CASSTTGQGASGNTIYF.